This T cell receptor (beta chain) was captured by sequencing in a study of CD4 T cells in relation to SARS-CoV-2 and coronaviruses (TCRdb year 2021). At the level of the whole study: Shared crossreactive spike epitopes were mapped to their HLA restriction using patient-derived lymphoblastoid cell lines. Samples from three pre-COVID donors and the naive versus memory experiments were sequenced with the Adaptive Biotechnologies TCR-sequencing kit; other data were Illumina-based. A different TCR-beta assay, based on Illumina, was used to sequence expansion assays from other donors in the study. At the level of individual TCR clonotypes, the study measured memory CD4+ T cell crossreactivity between SARS-CoV-2 spike protein and common cold coronavirus spike proteins.

Paper-wide results and their limitations: Small numbers of patients and of tested TCRs limited the study. Roughly 70% of donors had memory CD4+ clonotypes that crossrecognized SARS-CoV-2 and at least one common cold coronavirus spike. Naive versus memory sequencing indicated that memory recall responses, rather than primary responses primed during culture, are detected by the assay. No donor contributed both pre-pandemic and post-infection samples, which limited tracing the source of pre-existing responses. Significantly weaker SARS-CoV-2-driven expansion was shown by crossreactive clones than by monoreactive clones, consistent with antigenic imprinting. Since the crossreactivity analysis centred on spike protein, crossreactivity against other viral proteins was not assessed.

Deep-resolution immunoSEQ TCR-beta sequencing was performed on DNA from uncultured naive and memory CD4+ T cells. As for how the authors treated the data: During preprocessing, nonproductive sequences were removed, as were CDR3s that did not start with C, did not end with F or W, or were shorter than 7 amino acids. Cultured and uncultured naive and memory CD4+ repertoires were searched for CDR3s previously identified as spike- and CEF-reactive. CDR3 homology was quantified as pairwise Levenshtein distance, calculated with the stringdist R package after three terminal residues were trimmed from each end. The clones in this table, taken by TCRdb from immuneACCESS, are in-frame only. Not every clone is retained; where verified, under half of the shortfall comes from an unresolved V gene, and the cause of the rest is unknown. The DNA was the basis for D and trimming; V, J and clone size are from that table. This sample gives about 68,000 clones in total; over 85% of them show up just once. The ten largest account for approximately 0.21% of the sample.

With respect to this clone: This receptor's antigen is unknown. The input lacks base qualities; no much larger clone sits a single base away.

CD4+ T cells from unexposed donors were collected before the COVID-19 pandemic (2011-2018). Naive and memory CD4+ T cells were separated from cryopreserved PBMCs by CD4 enrichment followed by EasySep naive CD4+ T cell enrichment. The leukapheresis product used for the unexposed donors was purchased from a commercial source. PBMCs were isolated from leukapheresis product or whole blood by Ficoll-Paque PLUS gradient centrifugation. The PBMCs went either fresh into the expansion assay or into cryopreservation at -140 degrees C. The QIAamp Micro DNA Kit was used to extract genomic DNA from the CD4+ T cells. The sequenced material came from naive CD4+ T cells from PBMCs. The cell subset or site label on this specimen signifies: naive CD4+ T cells isolated by negative enrichment. The sequence was collected from a human donor in good health.

At the DNA level, the sequence is TGTGCCACCAGTGATTTGCGGGGCAGGGGGAACAATGAGCAGTTCTTC. Its protein product is CATSDLRGRGNNEQFF. This receptor chain uses TRBV24-1 and TRBJ2-1; 7 bases in the middle match TRBD1. From a lookup of the germline V gene, CDR1 and CDR2 are KGHDR and SFDVKD. The CDR3 goes from the cysteine to the phenylalanine over 16 residues. This entry keeps only the CDR3 DNA: 48 bases, framed from base 1. Trimming accounts for 0 bases at V and 5 bases at J, while the number of junction bases matched to no gene is 6.